This T cell receptor beta chain derives from a study of T cells expressing NK-cell markers. The CDR3 spans 14 residues. CDR1 is MNHNS and CDR2 is SASEGT in the germline V gene. TCRdb re-called the 5' RACE reads and shows each CDR3 protein once, DNA omitted. The listing contains 550,000 to 600,000 distinct CDR3 sequences. The rearrangement links TRBV6-1 to TRBJ2-4; TCRdb calls TRBD2, which cannot be checked without DNA. The TCR originated in a man aged 18 to 35 in good health. Sequencing was done on a sample of blood T cells: a sorted CD56 or NKG2C T cell subset, CD4+ or CD8+ T cells, or bulk PBMC T cells (not recorded which). CDR3: CASSELEGSNIQYF.